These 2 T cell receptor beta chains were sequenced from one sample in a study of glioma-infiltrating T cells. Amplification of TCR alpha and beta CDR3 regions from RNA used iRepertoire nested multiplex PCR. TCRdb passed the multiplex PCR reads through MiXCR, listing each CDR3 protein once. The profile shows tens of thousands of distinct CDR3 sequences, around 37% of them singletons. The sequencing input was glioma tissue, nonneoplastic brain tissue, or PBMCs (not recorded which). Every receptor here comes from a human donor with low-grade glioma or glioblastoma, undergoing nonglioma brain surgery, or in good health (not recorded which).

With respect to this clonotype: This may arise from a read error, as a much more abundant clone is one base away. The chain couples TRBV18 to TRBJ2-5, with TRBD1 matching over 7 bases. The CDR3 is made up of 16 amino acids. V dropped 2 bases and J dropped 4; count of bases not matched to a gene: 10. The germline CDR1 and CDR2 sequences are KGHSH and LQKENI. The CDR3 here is CASSPSSRGFRETQYF. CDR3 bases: TGTGCCAGCTCACCATCGAGCAGGGGGTTCCGAGAGACCCAGTACTTC.

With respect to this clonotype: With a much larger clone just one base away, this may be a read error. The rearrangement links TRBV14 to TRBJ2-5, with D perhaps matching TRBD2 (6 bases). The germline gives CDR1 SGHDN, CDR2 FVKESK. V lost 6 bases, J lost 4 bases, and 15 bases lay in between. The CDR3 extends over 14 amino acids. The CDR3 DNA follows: TGTGCCAGCAGGCGTGCGGGGCGGATAGAGACCCAGTACTTC. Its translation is CASRRAGRIETQYF.